This TCR beta chain stems from a study of blood T cell repertoires in COVID-19. Whole-study context: Whether acute or convalescent, the COVID-19 samples came from the United States, Italy and Spain.

The table came from immunoSEQ multiplex PCR; TCRdb's copy has only in-frame clones and leaves some out. The sample yields hundreds of thousands of clones, around 91% seen once. The study drew participants aged about 18 to 95 years from fewer than 30 US areas. Germline CDR1 MGHRA, CDR2 YSYEKL. The CDR3 consists of 19 residues. Trimming at V came to 1 base and at J to 3 bases, leaving 12 bases not matched to a gene. This clonotype was obtained from a man between 18 and 35 years old who had recovered from COVID-19. The chain uses TRBV4-1 and TRBJ2-7, with 13 bases that match TRBD2. Specimen: PBMCs or T cells enriched from blood (not recorded which). The CDR3 nucleotides read TGCGCCAGCAGCCAAGGACCGGGACTAGCGGGGATCAAGGGCTACGAGCAGTACTTC. It specifies CASSQGPGLAGIKGYEQYF.